This T cell receptor (beta chain) was recorded in a study of OX40 agonist ivuxolimab in advanced cancers. Describing the broader study: The costimulatory receptor OX40 (CD134) was targeted by ivuxolimab, a fully human IgG2 agonistic monoclonal antibody. Intravenous ivuxolimab was administered to patients every 2 weeks at six dose levels: 0.01, 0.1, 0.3, 1.5, 3 and 10 mg/kg. Among the roughly 52 dose-escalation patients, roughly 20 had hepatocellular carcinoma, approximately 15 melanoma, 9 renal cell carcinoma and 9 head and neck cancer. In the dose-escalation cohort, around four fifths of patients were male, and the mean age was roughly 56 years with a range of about 20 to 79. Patients were allowed to have had prior anti-PD-1, anti-PD-L1 or anti-CTLA-4 therapy, and roughly 40% of the dose-escalation patients had previously received checkpoint inhibitors. Partial responses were achieved by three dose-escalation patients, of whom one had hepatocellular carcinoma and two had cutaneous melanoma. The point of sequencing TCRbeta in the periphery was to test whether ivuxolimab changed TCR sequence diversity and drove clonal T-cell expansion. The paper reports the monotherapy dose-escalation portion (N of about 47 patients) of the phase I ivuxolimab trial.

What the research found in general, with its limitations: At doses of 0.1 to 3.0 mg/kg, clonal expansion of both CD4+ and CD8+ blood T cells was observed from baseline to week 6. In partial responders in the 0.1-3.0 mg/kg groups, normalized peripheral clonal expansion was found to be among the lowest, especially among CD8+ T cells. After ivuxolimab, CD8+ T cells had more expanded clones than CD4+ T cells on average. The antigen specificity of the peripheral T cells that underwent clonal expansion was not determined. Low levels of normalized T-cell clonal expansion were also shown by some nonresponding patients.

The trial excluded patients who had a history of autoimmune disease or who were on systemic immunosuppression. In every dose cohort, peripheral blood was drawn for TCR sequencing at baseline, cycle 4 day 1, and cycle 7 day 1. The samples were drawn from a first-in-human, open-label, multicenter phase I dose-escalation trial of ivuxolimab. Adults with locally advanced or metastatic head and neck squamous cell, hepatocellular, melanoma or renal cell carcinoma were enrolled in the trial. Before TCR sequencing, CD4+ T cells and CD8+ T cells were sorted from peripheral blood as separate populations. V ends up 2 bases short and J 1 base short, with an unmatched junction base count of 9. Sequences SGHVS (CDR1) and FNYEAQ (CDR2) are obtained from the germline V gene. The CDR3 goes from the cysteine to the phenylalanine over 17 residues. The DNA shown is the 51-base CDR3, in frame from base 1. Worth noting for this clone: The clone's antigen remains unknown. Per-base qualities were not stored, and no clone one base away is much larger.

For sequencing of the TCRbeta CDR3 region, genomic DNA was extracted from the sorted cells. The immunoSEQ Assay was used to sequence the TCRbeta CDR3 regions. TCRdb limited this immuneACCESS table to in-frame rearrangements with V and J called. A share of clones is missing; checked studies link under half to unresolved V genes, and the rest is unexplained. This sample holds over 75,000 clones; roughly 94% were observed only once. The ten largest clones represent around 2.8% of the sample. The TCR originated in an adult with an advanced solid tumor such as melanoma, head and neck, liver or kidney cancer. The sequenced sample was CD4+ or CD8+ T cells sorted from blood, obtained in a trial of the OX40 agonist ivuxolimab. The sequence joins TRBV7-6 to TRBJ2-5; TRBD1 agrees with 8 junctional bases. The CDR3 region has the sequence CASSLIVTGEVQETQYF. The base sequence is TGTGCCAGCAGCTTAATTGTGACAGGGGAAGTCCAAGAGACCCAGTACTTC.